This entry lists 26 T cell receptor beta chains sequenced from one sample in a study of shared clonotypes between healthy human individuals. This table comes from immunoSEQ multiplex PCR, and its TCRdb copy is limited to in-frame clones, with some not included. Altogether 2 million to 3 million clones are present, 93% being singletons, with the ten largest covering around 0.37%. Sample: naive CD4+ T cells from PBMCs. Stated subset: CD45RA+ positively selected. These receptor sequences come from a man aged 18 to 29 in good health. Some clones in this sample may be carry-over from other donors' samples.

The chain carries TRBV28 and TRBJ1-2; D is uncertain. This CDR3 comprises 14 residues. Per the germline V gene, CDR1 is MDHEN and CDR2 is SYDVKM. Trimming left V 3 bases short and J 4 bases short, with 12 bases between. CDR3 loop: CASSLDVGSYGYTF. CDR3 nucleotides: TGTGCCAGCAGTTTGGACGTGGGATCCTATGGCTACACCTTC.

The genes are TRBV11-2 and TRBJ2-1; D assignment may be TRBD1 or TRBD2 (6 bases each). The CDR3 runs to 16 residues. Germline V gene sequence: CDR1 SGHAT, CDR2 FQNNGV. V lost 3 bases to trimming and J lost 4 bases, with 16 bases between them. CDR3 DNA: TGTGCCAGCAGCTTCCTCCGGGGGCCCCGTTACAATGAGCAGTTCTTC. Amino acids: CASSFLRGPRYNEQFF.

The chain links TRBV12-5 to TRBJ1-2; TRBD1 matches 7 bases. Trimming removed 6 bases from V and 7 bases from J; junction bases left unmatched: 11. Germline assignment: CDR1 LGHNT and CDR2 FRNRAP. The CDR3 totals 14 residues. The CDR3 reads CASGYGTAATGYTF. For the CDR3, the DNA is TGTGCTAGTGGATACGGGACAGCTGCAACTGGCTACACCTTC.

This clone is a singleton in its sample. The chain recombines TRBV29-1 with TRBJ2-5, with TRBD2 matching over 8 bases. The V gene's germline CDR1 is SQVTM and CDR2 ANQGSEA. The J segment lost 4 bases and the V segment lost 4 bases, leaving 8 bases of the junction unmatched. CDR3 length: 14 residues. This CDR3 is CSVGQRERRETQYF. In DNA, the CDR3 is TGCAGCGTTGGGCAGCGGGAGAGAAGAGAGACCCAGTACTTC.

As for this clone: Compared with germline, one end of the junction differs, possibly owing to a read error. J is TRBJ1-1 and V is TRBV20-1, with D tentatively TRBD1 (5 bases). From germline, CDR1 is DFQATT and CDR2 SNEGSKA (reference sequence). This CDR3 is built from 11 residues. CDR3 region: CSAGDRIEAFF. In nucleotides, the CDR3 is TGCAGTGCTGGAGACAGAATCGAAGCTTTCTTT.

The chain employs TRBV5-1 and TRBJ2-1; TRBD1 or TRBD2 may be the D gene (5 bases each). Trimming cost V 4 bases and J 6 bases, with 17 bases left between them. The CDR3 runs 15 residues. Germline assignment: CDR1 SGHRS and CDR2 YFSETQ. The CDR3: CASSGGLRQSNEQFF. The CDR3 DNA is TGCGCCAGCAGCGGGGGTTTGCGGCAAAGCAATGAGCAGTTCTTC.

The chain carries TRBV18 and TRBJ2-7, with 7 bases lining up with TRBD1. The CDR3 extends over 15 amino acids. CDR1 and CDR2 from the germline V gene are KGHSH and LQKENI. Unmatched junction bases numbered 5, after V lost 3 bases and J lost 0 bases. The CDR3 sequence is CASSPSGTDSYEQYF. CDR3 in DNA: TGTGCCAGCTCACCTTCCGGGACAGACTCCTACGAGCAGTACTTC.

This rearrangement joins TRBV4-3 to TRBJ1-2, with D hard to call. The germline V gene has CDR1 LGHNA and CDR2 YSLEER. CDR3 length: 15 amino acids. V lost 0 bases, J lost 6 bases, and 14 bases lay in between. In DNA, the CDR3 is TGCGCCAGCAGCCAAGAGGCGTCTCGAAGGGATGGCTACACCTTC. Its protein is CASSQEASRRDGYTF.

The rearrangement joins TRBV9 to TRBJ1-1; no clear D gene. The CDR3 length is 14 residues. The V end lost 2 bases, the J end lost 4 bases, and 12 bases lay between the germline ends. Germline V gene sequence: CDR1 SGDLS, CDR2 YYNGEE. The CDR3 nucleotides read TGTGCCAGCAGCGTCCTTCCGGGGAGCACTGAAGCTTTCTTT. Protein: CASSVLPGSTEAFF.

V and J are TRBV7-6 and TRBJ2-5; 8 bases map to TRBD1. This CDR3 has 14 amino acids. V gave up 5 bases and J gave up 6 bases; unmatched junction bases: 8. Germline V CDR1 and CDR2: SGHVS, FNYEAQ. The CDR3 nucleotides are TGTGCCAGCAGCCGACAGGGGATTCAGAAGACCCAGTACTTC. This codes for CASSRQGIQKTQYF.

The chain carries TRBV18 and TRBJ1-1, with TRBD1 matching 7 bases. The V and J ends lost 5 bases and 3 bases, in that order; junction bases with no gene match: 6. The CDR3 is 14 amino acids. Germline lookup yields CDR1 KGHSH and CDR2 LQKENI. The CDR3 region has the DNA TGTGCCAGCTCAATACAGGGGCGGGACACTGAAGCTTTCTTT. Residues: CASSIQGRDTEAFF.

CDR3 sequence (DNA): TGTGCCAGCAGCCCCCAGTCGAACACCGGGGAGCTGTTTTTT. Encoded protein: CASSPQSNTGELFF. The rearrangement joins TRBV7-3 to TRBJ2-2; D is unclear. Trimming cost V 5 bases and J 0 bases, with 7 bases left between them. CDR3 size: 14 residues. Germline V gene lookup returns CDR1 SGHTA and CDR2 FQGTGA. Supplemented by reference TRBV7-3 and TRBJ2-2, the full variable domain reads GAGVSQTPSNKVTEKGKYVELRCDPISGHTALYWYRQSLGQGPEFLIYFQGTGAADDSGLPNDRFFAVRPEGSVSTLKIQRTERGDSAVYLCASSPQSNTGELFFGEGSRLTVL.

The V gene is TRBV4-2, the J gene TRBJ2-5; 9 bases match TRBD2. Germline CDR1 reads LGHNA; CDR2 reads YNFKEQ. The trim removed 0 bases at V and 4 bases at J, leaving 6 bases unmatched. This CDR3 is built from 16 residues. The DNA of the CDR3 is TGTGCCAGCAGCCAAGAGGGCGGGAGGGCCCCAGAGACCCAGTACTTC. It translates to CASSQEGGRAPETQYF.

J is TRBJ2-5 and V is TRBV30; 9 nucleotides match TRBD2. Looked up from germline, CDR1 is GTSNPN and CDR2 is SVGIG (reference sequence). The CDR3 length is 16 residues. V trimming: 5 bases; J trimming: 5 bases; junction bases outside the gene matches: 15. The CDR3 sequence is CAWGRDWREGYETQYF. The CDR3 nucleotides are TGTGCCTGGGGGCGGGATTGGCGGGAGGGTTATGAGACCCAGTACTTC.

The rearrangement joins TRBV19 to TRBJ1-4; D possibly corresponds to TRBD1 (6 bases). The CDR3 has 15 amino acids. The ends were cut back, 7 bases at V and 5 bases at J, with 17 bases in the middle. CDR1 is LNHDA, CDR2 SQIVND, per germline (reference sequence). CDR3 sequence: CASTIWGLRNEKLFF. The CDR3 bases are TGTGCCAGTACTATCTGGGGGCTCCGCAATGAAAAACTGTTTTTT.

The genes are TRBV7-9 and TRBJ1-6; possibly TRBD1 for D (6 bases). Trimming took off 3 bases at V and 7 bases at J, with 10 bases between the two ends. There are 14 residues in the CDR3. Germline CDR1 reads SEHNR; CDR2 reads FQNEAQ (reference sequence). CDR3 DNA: TGTGCCAGCAGCTTCCAGGACAGAAATTCACCCCTCCACTTT. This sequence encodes CASSFQDRNSPLHF.

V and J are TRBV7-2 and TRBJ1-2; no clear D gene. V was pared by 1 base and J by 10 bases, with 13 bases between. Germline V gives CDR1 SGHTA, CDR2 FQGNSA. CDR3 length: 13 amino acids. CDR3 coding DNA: TGTGCCAGCAGCTTAGTACTCCTCGGGTCCTACACCTTC. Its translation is CASSLVLLGSYTF.

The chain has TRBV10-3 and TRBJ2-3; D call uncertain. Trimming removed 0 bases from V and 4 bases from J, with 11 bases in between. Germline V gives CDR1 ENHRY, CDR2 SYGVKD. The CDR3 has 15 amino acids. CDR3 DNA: TGTGCCATCAGTGAGTCGGGTAGTCGCCCAGATACGCAGTATTTT. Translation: CAISESGSRPDTQYF.

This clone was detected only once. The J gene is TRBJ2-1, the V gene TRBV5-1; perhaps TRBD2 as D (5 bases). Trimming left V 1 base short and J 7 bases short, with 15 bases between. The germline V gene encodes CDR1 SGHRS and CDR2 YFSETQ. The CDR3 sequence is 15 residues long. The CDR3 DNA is TGCGCCAGCAGCTTGCGAGCGGAGATGCGGAATGAGCAGTTCTTC. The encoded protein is CASSLRAEMRNEQFF.

The CDR3 sequence: CASSLYIAGGETQYF. CDR3 coding DNA: TGTGCCAGCAGCTTGTATATAGCGGGAGGAGAGACCCAGTACTTC. J is TRBJ2-5 and V is TRBV5-6, with 10 bases identical to TRBD2. Germline V gene sequence: CDR1 SGHDT, CDR2 YYEEEE. The trim removed 1 base at V and 4 bases at J, leaving 4 bases unmatched. There are 15 residues in the CDR3.

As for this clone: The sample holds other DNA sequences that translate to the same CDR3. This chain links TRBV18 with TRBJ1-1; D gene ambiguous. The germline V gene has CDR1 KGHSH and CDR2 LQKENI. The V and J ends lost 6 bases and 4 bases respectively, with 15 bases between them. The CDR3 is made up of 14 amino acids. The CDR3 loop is CASSPGGGGTEAFF. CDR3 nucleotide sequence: TGTGCCAGCTCCCCCGGTGGTGGTGGCACTGAAGCTTTCTTT. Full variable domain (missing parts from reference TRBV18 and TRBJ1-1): NAGVMQNPRHLVRRRGQEARLRCSPMKGHSHVYWYRQLPEEGLKFMVYLQKENIIDESGMPKERFSAEFPKEGPSILRIQQVVRGDSAAYFCASSPGGGGTEAFFGQGTRLTVV.

Here the CDR3 reads CASSQDRLAGEETQYF. CDR3 bases: TGCGCCAGCAGCCAAGATCGACTAGCGGGAGAAGAGACCCAGTACTTC. The V and J genes are TRBV4-1 and TRBJ2-5; 12 positions agree with TRBD2. This CDR3 has 16 residues. In germline, CDR1 is MGHRA, CDR2 YSYEKL. V lost 0 bases and J lost 3; bases outside the gene matches: 2.

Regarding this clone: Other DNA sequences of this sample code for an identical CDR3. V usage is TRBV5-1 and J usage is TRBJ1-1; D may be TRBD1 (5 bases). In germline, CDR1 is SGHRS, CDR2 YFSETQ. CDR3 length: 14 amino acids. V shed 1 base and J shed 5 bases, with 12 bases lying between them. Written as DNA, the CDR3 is TGCGCCAGCAGCTTGACCGGGGGAACGACTGAAGCTTTCTTT. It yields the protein CASSLTGGTTEAFF.

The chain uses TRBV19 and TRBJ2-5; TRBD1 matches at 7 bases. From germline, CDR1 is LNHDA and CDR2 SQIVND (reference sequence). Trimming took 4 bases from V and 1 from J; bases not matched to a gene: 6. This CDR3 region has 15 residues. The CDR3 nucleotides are TGTGCCAGTAGTAAGGGGGCCCTCGGCCAAGAGACCCAGTACTTC. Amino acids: CASSKGALGQETQYF. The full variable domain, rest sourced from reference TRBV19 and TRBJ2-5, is DGGITQSPKYLFRKEGQNVTLSCEQNLNHDAMYWYRQDPGQGLRLIYYSQIVNDFQKGDIAEGYSVSREKKESFPLTVTSAQKNPTAFYLCASSKGALGQETQYFGPGTRLLVL.

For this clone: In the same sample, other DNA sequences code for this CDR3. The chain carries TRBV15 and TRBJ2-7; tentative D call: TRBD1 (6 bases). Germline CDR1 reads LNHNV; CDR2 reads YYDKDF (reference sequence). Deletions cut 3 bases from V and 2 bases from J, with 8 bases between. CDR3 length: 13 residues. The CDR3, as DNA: TGTGCCACCAGCAGGGACAGAACCTACGAGCAGTACTTC. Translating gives CATSRDRTYEQYF.

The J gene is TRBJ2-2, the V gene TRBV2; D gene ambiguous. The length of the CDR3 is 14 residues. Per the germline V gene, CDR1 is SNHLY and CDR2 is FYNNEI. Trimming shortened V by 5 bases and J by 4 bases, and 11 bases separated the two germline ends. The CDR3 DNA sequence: TGTGCCAGCAGTAGGGTATCTGCCACCGGGGAGCTGTTTTTT. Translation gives CASSRVSATGELFF.